This TCR beta chain was sequenced for a study of shared clonotypes between healthy human individuals. General observations from the study: It was observed that 5% to 6.5% of naive CD4 clonotypes were shared across a few donors. The sole specimen, blood, was sampled, and tissue repertoires likely differ. Enrolling few donors narrowed the genetic and exposure-history diversity that was represented.

Replicate PCRs from sorted subsets contained approximately 220 ng DNA, which is tens of thousands of T cell genomes. Here immunoSEQ multiplex PCR was the method, and the copy in TCRdb shows in-frame clones only, minus some. Of 500,000 to 700,000 clones in the sample, around 96% were seen once. Naive CD8 isolation took CD45RO-negative cells positively selected for CCR7 and excluded terminally differentiated effector memory CD45RA+ cells. Per germline, CDR1 SGDLS and CDR2 YYNGEE. V was cut by 3 bases and J by 4 bases, with 14 bases left in between. The CDR3 is 15 amino acids. Worth noting for this clone: Its target is not known.

The rearrangement uses TRBV9 and TRBJ2-1; D is perhaps TRBD1 or TRBD2 (5 bases each). Source material: naive CD8+ T cells sorted from blood. The TCR was taken from a woman between 25 and 40 years old in good health. The CDR3 is CASSGAGGHYNEQFF. CDR3 DNA: TGTGCCAGCAGCGGGGCTGGGGGTCATTACAATGAGCAGTTCTTC.